The 31 T cell receptor beta chains below come from one sample, sequenced in a study of T cell responses to AZD1222 COVID-19 vaccine. Profiled with immunoSEQ multiplex PCR; TCRdb holds only in-frame clones, not every one. Counted here are approximately 73,000 clones, roughly 89% occurring once; the ten biggest clones make up about a tenth. Sequenced here: peripheral blood, sampled on day 0 of AZD1222 vaccination. Receptors were obtained from an adult in good health.

V usage is TRBV4-1 and J usage is TRBJ1-5; D remains ambiguous. This CDR3 spans 13 amino acids. V was shortened by 4 bases and J by 2 bases, with 6 bases between the two germline ends. The V gene's germline CDR1 is MGHRA and CDR2 YSYEKL. CDR3 in DNA: TGCGCCAGCAGCCTATCGGGCAATCAGCCCCAGCATTTT. Protein: CASSLSGNQPQHF.

V gene TRBV7-3 combines with J gene TRBJ1-1; TRBD1 might be the D (6 bases). The CDR3 has 13 amino acids. The germline CDR1 and CDR2 sequences are SGHTA and FQGTGA. Trimming took 5 bases from V and 1 from J, leaving 8 bases between them. The CDR3 nucleotides are TGTGCCAGCAGCGCGGGACAGAACACTGAAGCTTTCTTT. Residues: CASSAGQNTEAFF.

The rearrangement joins TRBV9 to TRBJ1-3; D is uncertain. There are 17 residues in the CDR3. Trimming took 4 bases from V and 0 from J, leaving 17 bases between them. The V gene's germline CDR1 is SGDLS and CDR2 YYNGEE. This CDR3 reads CASSSQVGKYSGNTIYF. In DNA form, the CDR3 reads TGTGCCAGCAGCTCCCAGGTCGGAAAATACTCTGGAAACACCATATATTTT.

This chain connects TRBV3-1 (or the pseudogene TRBV3-2) to TRBJ2-5; D might be TRBD1 or TRBD2, each matching 5 bases. From germline, CDR1 is LGHDT and CDR2 YNNKEL (reference sequence). Trimming shortened V by 5 bases and J by 1 base, and 5 bases separated the two germline ends. The CDR3 is made up of 12 amino acids. The CDR3 nucleotides read TGTGCCAGCAGCGGGACCCAAGAGACCCAGTACTTC. Its protein is CASSGTQETQYF.

This clone was recorded a few times. The chain is built from TRBV2 and TRBJ1-3, with 7 bases aligning to TRBD1. CDR1 is SNHLY, CDR2 FYNNEI, per germline. The CDR3 has 14 residues. V shed 4 bases and J 2 bases; nucleotides not matched to a gene: 2. The CDR3 bases are TGTGCCAGCAGTGTACAGGGGCCTGGAAACACCATATATTTT. It codes for CASSVQGPGNTIYF.

With regard to this clone: The conserved final phenylalanine or tryptophan is absent from the CDR3, which likely points to a read error. V gene TRBV6-5 combines with J gene TRBJ1-2, with D unclear. CDR3 length: 15 amino acids. Germline-derived CDR1 and CDR2 are MNHEY and SVGAGI. Deletions cut 0 bases from V and 0 bases from J, with 8 bases between. CDR3 DNA: TGTGCCAGCAGTTACTCGTCCATCACTAACTATGGCTACACCCTC. It specifies CASSYSSITNYGYTL.

The chain is built from TRBV18 and TRBJ2-1, with D tentatively TRBD2 (6 bases). V lost 5 bases and J lost 7, with 15 bases in between. The CDR3 covers 14 residues. The V gene's germline CDR1 is KGHSH and CDR2 LQKENI. The CDR3 coding sequence is TGTGCCAGCTCAACCGGGACTTTAGGAAATGAGCAGTTCTTC. This encodes CASSTGTLGNEQFF.

V gene TRBV16 combines with J gene TRBJ2-2, with 8 positions matching TRBD1. The CDR3 has 14 amino acids. The germline V gene has CDR1 KGHSY and CDR2 FQNENV. V was clipped by 3 bases and J by 10 bases; unmatched bases: 7. The CDR3 reads CASSQHQGAAELFF. The CDR3 nucleotides read TGTGCCAGCAGCCAGCATCAGGGGGCGGCGGAGCTGTTTTTT.

This chain links TRBV3-1 (or the pseudogene TRBV3-2) with TRBJ1-2, with 7 bases identical to TRBD1. The CDR3 spans 13 residues. Per germline, CDR1 LGHDT and CDR2 YNNKEL (reference sequence). Unmatched junction bases numbered 3, after V lost 4 bases and J lost 4 bases. CDR3 loop: CASSRQGVYGYTF. The CDR3 DNA is TGTGCCAGCAGCCGACAGGGCGTCTATGGCTACACCTTC.

The V gene is TRBV6-5, the J gene TRBJ1-1; 10 nucleotides agree with TRBD1. This CDR3 is 14 amino acids long. With V trimmed by 6 bases and J by 7 bases, 8 bases remained unmatched. CDR1 is MNHEY, CDR2 SVGAGI, per germline. CDR3 amino acids: CASRAGQGGYEAFF. The CDR3 region has the DNA TGTGCCAGCAGGGCCGGACAGGGGGGTTATGAAGCTTTCTTT.

The chain is built from TRBV11-2 and TRBJ2-5; D call uncertain. Germline-derived CDR1 and CDR2 are SGHAT and FQNNGV. The CDR3 extends over 14 amino acids. V gave up 6 bases and J gave up 5 bases, with 16 bases separating them. This CDR3 is CASSPWTQKETQYF. CDR3 nucleotides: TGTGCCAGCAGTCCATGGACCCAAAAGGAGACCCAGTACTTC.

CDR3 residues: CASTDIDEKLFF. CDR3 DNA: TGTGCCAGCACCGACATCGATGAAAAACTGTTTTTT. The chain links TRBV2 to TRBJ1-4, with D unresolved. In germline, CDR1 is SNHLY, CDR2 FYNNEI. The CDR3 runs 12 residues. With 7 bases removed from V and 6 bases from J, the gap between germline ends came to 9 bases.

The chain recombines TRBV29-1 with TRBJ2-3; TRBD1 agrees at 7 bases. The CDR3 is made up of 13 amino acids. V was pared by 6 bases and J by 4 bases, with 7 bases of the junction left unmatched. Germline V gene data show CDR1 as SQVTM and CDR2 as ANQGSEA. The CDR3 sequence is CSVERQGPDTQYF. The CDR3 DNA sequence: TGCAGCGTGGAGAGACAGGGCCCAGATACGCAGTATTTT.

V gene TRBV6-2 or TRBV6-3 combines with J gene TRBJ1-5, with D unresolved. Germline V lookup: CDR1 MNHEY, CDR2 SVGEGT. CDR3 size: 12 residues. V gave up 6 bases and J gave up 5 bases, with 8 bases separating them. The CDR3 DNA sequence: TGTGCCAGCAGCCCCGCTTATCAGCCCCAGCATTTT. Its translation is CASSPAYQPQHF.

This sequence joins TRBV4-1 and TRBJ1-3; TRBD1 aligns across 7 bases. Trimming cost V 4 bases and J 8 bases; bases outside gene matches: 8. The V gene's germline CDR1 is MGHRA and CDR2 YSYEKL. The CDR3 runs to 14 residues. The CDR3 region is CASSPGPGGHTIYF. CDR3 coding DNA: TGCGCCAGCAGCCCCGGCCCAGGGGGACACACCATATATTTT.

The rearrangement joins TRBV28 to TRBJ2-3; 15 bases fit TRBD2. The J segment lost 5 bases and the V segment lost 6 bases, leaving 6 bases of the junction unmatched. In germline, CDR1 is MDHEN, CDR2 SYDVKM. This CDR3 is 16 amino acids long. The CDR3 region is CASRWTSGGARDTQYF. CDR3 DNA: TGTGCCAGCAGATGGACTAGCGGGGGGGCTAGAGATACGCAGTATTTT.

The genes are TRBV5-1 and TRBJ1-2, with a tentative D call TRBD1 (6 bases). Between the trimmed V and J ends, which lost 2 bases and 3 bases, there was a span of 14 bases. This CDR3 is 15 amino acids long. Germline loops: CDR1 SGHRS, CDR2 YFSETQ. The CDR3 sequence is CASSFTGRWDYGYTF. The CDR3 nucleotides read TGCGCCAGCAGCTTTACAGGGAGGTGGGACTATGGCTACACCTTC. The variable domain in full, completed from reference TRBV5-1 and TRBJ1-2, reads KAGVTQTPRYLIKTRGQQVTLSCSPISGHRSVSWYQQTPGQGLQFLFEYFSETQRNKGNFPGRFSGRQFSNSRSEMNVSTLELGDSALYLCASSFTGRWDYGYTFGSGTRLTVV.

This chain uses TRBV30 with TRBJ2-7; D may be TRBD2 (6 bases). Germline loops: CDR1 GTSNPN, CDR2 SVGIG (reference sequence). The V end lost 5 bases, the J end lost 0 bases, and 14 bases lay between the germline ends. The CDR3 is 14 amino acids. CDR3 loop: CAWGRDRSSYEQYF. DNA of the CDR3: TGTGCCTGGGGGCGGGACCGGAGCTCCTACGAGCAGTACTTC.

The chain combines TRBV6-6 with TRBJ2-1, with D possibly TRBD2 on 6 matching bases. From germline, CDR1 is MNHNY and CDR2 SVGAGI (reference sequence). V was shortened by 6 bases and J by 7 bases, with 16 bases between the two germline ends. The length of the CDR3 is 14 residues. Here the CDR3 DNA reads TGTGCCAGCAGATTCCCTGGGAGGCAAAATGAGCAGTTCTTC. Its translation is CASRFPGRQNEQFF.

The chain employs TRBV27 and TRBJ2-7; D may match TRBD1 or TRBD2 (5 bases each). The CDR3 has 12 amino acids. From germline, CDR1 is MNHEY and CDR2 SMNVEV (reference sequence). The V and J ends lost 2 bases and 6 bases respectively, with 8 bases between them. CDR3 in amino acids: CASSLRGVEQYF. CDR3 DNA sequence: TGTGCCAGCAGTTTAAGAGGGGTCGAGCAGTACTTC.

Here the CDR3 DNA reads TGTGCCAGCAGGGCGGGGGGATACAATGAGCAGTTCTTC. Translated, it gives CASRAGGYNEQFF. The V call is TRBV28, the J call TRBJ2-1; TRBD2 aligns across 8 bases. Trimming removed 6 bases from V and 4 bases from J; junction bases left unmatched: 2. The CDR3 is 13 residues long. CDR1 is MDHEN, CDR2 SYDVKM, per germline.

V usage is TRBV5-4 and J usage is TRBJ2-7; the D gene could be TRBD1 or TRBD2 (5 bases each). The germline gives CDR1 SGHNT, CDR2 YYREEE (reference sequence). This CDR3 is 15 amino acids long. V was pared by 1 base and J by 5 bases, with 16 bases between. CDR3 in amino acids: CASSLWDLPGNEQYF. The CDR3 nucleotides are TGTGCCAGCAGCTTGTGGGACCTACCTGGCAACGAGCAGTACTTC.

The rearrangement links TRBV10-3 to TRBJ2-3; 12 nucleotides match TRBD2. Trimming at V came to 4 bases and at J to 5 bases, leaving 1 base not matched to a gene. CDR1 is ENHRY, CDR2 SYGVKD, per germline. The CDR3 runs 14 residues. The CDR3 coding sequence is TGTGCCATCAGTGGACTAGCGGGGGAAGATACGCAGTATTTT. It specifies CAISGLAGEDTQYF.

This sequence joins TRBV5-1 and TRBJ1-2, with 9 nucleotides matching TRBD1. The V gene end was trimmed by 2 bases and the J gene end by 8 bases; junction bases not matched to a gene: 7. The CDR3 contains 14 residues. Germline V gene lookup returns CDR1 SGHRS and CDR2 YFSETQ. The CDR3 DNA sequence: TGCGCCAGCAGCTTTACAGGGGGCGCAGAGGGCTACACCTTC. Translated: CASSFTGGAEGYTF.

On this clone: This sample includes further DNA sequences coding for the same CDR3. The rearrangement joins TRBV6-2 or TRBV6-3 to TRBJ2-3; 10 nucleotides align to TRBD1. Trimming cost V 5 bases and J 2 bases; bases outside gene matches: 1. CDR1 is MNHEY, CDR2 SVGEGT, per germline. This CDR3 has 14 residues. The CDR3 DNA reads TGTGCCAGCAGTGACAGGGGGCACACAGATACGCAGTATTTT. Amino acids: CASSDRGHTDTQYF.

The count of this clone is one. The rearrangement uses TRBV7-2 and TRBJ1-2; weak D call: TRBD1 (5 bases). Germline loops: CDR1 SGHTA, CDR2 FQGNSA. This CDR3 spans 13 amino acids. Trimming took off 3 bases at V and 6 bases at J, with 11 bases between the two ends. DNA of the CDR3: TGTGCCAGCAGCTTGGAGGCGGGGGATGGCTACACCTTC. It is translated as CASSLEAGDGYTF.

CDR3 in DNA: TGTGCCTGGAGCGCGGCAAACTCCCGAAAACCCCTCCACTTT. Its protein is CAWSAANSRKPLHF. The rearrangement links TRBV30 to TRBJ1-6; D is undetermined. CDR3 length: 14 residues. With 3 bases removed from V and 12 bases from J, the gap between germline ends came to 18 bases. Germline V CDR1 and CDR2: GTSNPN, SVGIG (reference sequence).

V usage is TRBV6-5 and J usage is TRBJ1-1; D perhaps matches TRBD1 (5 bases). This CDR3 is built from 12 residues. Germline CDR1 is MNHEY and CDR2 is SVGAGI. Trimming cost V 7 bases and J 0 bases, with 6 bases left between them. The CDR3 DNA is TGTGCCAGCAAGGACATGAACACTGAAGCTTTCTTT. Its translation: CASKDMNTEAFF.

This clone has just one count. J is TRBJ2-5 and V is TRBV2; TRBD1 agrees at 7 bases. CDR1 is SNHLY, CDR2 FYNNEI, per germline. V lost 5 bases to trimming and J lost 7 bases; unmatched junction nucleotides: 7. This CDR3 spans 13 amino acids. CDR3 sequence: CASSRQGEGTQYF. The CDR3 region has the DNA TGTGCCAGCAGTAGACAGGGAGAGGGGACCCAGTACTTC. Together with reference TRBV2 and TRBJ2-5, the CDR3 gives the full variable domain: EPEVTQTPSHQVTQMGQEVILRCVPISNHLYFYWYRQILGQKVEFLVSFYNNEISEKSEIFDDQFSVERPDGSNFTLKIRSTKLEDSAMYFCASSRQGEGTQYFGPGTRLLVL.

The rearrangement links TRBV10-1 to TRBJ2-3; 7 bases align to TRBD1. The V gene end was trimmed by 10 bases and the J gene end by 4 bases; junction bases not matched to a gene: 5. This CDR3 has 12 amino acids. The germline gives CDR1 WNHNN, CDR2 SYGVQD (reference sequence). The CDR3 loop is CATGQAPDTQYF. DNA of the CDR3: TGCGCCACTGGACAGGCGCCAGATACGCAGTATTTT.

The gene calls are TRBV4-1 and TRBJ2-1; 7 nucleotides agree with TRBD2. Unmatched junction bases numbered 19, after V lost 7 bases and J lost 4 bases. The CDR3 contains 18 residues. Germline V lookup: CDR1 MGHRA, CDR2 YSYEKL. CDR3 protein: CASKLSGLRAGEYNEQFF. Written as DNA, the CDR3 is TGCGCCAGCAAACTATCTGGCCTTCGGGCGGGGGAGTACAATGAGCAGTTCTTC.